This TCR beta chain was documented in a study of monozygotic twins with inflammatory bowel disease. Study conclusions and caveats: In the analysis, different T cell subtypes could not be told apart.

Germline V CDR1 and CDR2: SNHLY, FYNNEI. This CDR3 has 15 amino acids. Skipping T cell sorting, the study isolated total RNA directly from whole blood. A note on this clonotype: Its cognate antigen is unknown.

The UMIs carried a 6-nucleotide sample barcode, and they were added by template switching. TCRdb derives one entry per CDR3 protein from the 5' RACE reads, leaving out DNA. In total, the table holds approximately 400,000 distinct CDR3 sequences. The sequenced material came from blood. The chain recombines TRBV2 with TRBJ1-2; there is no DNA to check the TCRdb D call of TRBD1. This TCR was sampled from a human donor with ulcerative colitis or Crohn's disease, or a healthy co-twin of an affected twin (not recorded which). The CDR3 loop is CANYVRQGMDYGYTF.